A single T cell receptor beta chain is shown here with its context. The target antigen is unknown. These data come from a study of T cells after yellow fever vaccination. Study-level information: Preparation used SMART-Seq v4 Ultra Low Input for the low-cell-number fractions. Study results and limitations: Weaker in magnitude, the secondary response showed a faster peak on day 5 versus 15. Booster samples showed a return of most primary-vaccination clones (around 96% CD4, approximately 85% CD8).

A single record per CDR3 protein comes from TCRdb applying MiXCR to the 5' RACE reads. The repertoire includes some 340,000 distinct CDR3 sequences, roughly 4% of them detected once, and around 23% sits in the top ten. V lost 2 bases and J lost 0, with 8 bases in between. The CDR3 sequence is 15 residues long. Germline lookup yields CDR1 SGHAT and CDR2 FQNNGV. The sample here was PBMCs, taken 5 days after the yellow fever booster vaccination. This receptor was identified in a man between 18 and 35 years old who received the YFV17D yellow fever vaccine. The rearrangement links TRBV11-2 to TRBJ2-1; D may be TRBD2 (6 bases). CDR3 protein: CASSLYGGSYNEQFF. As DNA, the CDR3 is TGTGCCAGCAGCTTATACGGGGGCTCCTACAATGAGCAGTTCTTC.